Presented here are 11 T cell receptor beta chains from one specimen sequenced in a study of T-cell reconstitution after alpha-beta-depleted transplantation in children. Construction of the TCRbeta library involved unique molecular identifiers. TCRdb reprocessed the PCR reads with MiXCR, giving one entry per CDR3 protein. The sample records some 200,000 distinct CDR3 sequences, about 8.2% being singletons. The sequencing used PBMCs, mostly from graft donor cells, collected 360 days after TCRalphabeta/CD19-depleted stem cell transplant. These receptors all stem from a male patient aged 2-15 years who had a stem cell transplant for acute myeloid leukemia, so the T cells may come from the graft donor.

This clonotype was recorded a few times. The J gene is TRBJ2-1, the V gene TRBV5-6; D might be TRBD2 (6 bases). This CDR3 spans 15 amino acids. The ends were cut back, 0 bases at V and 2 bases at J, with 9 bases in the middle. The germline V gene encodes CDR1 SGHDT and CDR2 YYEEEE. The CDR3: CASSLEPGAYNEQFF. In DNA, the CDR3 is TGTGCCAGCAGCTTGGAGCCGGGGGCCTACAATGAGCAGTTCTTC.

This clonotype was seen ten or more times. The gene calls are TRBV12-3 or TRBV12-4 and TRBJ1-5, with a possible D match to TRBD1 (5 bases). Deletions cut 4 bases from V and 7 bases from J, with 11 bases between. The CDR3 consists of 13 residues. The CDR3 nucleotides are TGTGCCAGCAGTTCTCAGGGTTTCCAGCCCCAGCATTTT. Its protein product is CASSSQGFQPQHF.

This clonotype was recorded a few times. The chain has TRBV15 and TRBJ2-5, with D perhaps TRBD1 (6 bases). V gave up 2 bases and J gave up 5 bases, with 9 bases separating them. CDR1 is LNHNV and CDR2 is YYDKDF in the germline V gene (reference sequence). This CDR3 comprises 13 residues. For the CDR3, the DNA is TGTGCCACCAGCAGAAGGACAGTCGAGACCCAGTACTTC. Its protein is CATSRRTVETQYF.

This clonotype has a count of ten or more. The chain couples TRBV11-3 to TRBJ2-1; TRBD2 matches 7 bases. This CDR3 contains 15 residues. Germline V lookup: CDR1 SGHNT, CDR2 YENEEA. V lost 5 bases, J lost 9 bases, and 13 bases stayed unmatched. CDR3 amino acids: CASSPGLVSLGEQFF. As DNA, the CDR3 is TGTGCCAGCAGCCCCGGACTAGTTAGTCTCGGTGAGCAGTTCTTC.

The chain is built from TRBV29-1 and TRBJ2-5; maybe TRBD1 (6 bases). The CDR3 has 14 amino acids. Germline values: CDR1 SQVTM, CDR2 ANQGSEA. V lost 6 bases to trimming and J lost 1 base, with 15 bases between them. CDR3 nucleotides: TGCAGCGTGGGGGCACAGGGATTCCAAGAGACCCAGTACTTC. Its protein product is CSVGAQGFQETQYF.

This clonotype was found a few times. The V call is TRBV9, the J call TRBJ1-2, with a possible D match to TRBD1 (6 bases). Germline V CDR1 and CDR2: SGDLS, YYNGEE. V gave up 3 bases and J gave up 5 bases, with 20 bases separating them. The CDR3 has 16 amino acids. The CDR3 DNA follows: TGTGCCAGCAGCGGGGCGGACAGAAAATCACCGTATGGCTACACCTTC. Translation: CASSGADRKSPYGYTF.

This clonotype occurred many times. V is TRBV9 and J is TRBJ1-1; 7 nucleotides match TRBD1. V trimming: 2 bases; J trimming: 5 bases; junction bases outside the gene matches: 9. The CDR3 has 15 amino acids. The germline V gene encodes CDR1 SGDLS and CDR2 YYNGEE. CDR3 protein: CASSVSRQGLTEAFF. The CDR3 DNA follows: TGTGCCAGCAGCGTTTCCCGACAGGGTTTGACTGAAGCTTTCTTT.

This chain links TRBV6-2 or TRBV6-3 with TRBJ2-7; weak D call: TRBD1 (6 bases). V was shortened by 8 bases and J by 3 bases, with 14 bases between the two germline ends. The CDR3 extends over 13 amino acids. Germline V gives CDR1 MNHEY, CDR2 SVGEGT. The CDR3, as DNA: TGTGCCAGCGTTAGGCAGGGGAGCTACGAGCAGTACTTC. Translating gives CASVRQGSYEQYF.

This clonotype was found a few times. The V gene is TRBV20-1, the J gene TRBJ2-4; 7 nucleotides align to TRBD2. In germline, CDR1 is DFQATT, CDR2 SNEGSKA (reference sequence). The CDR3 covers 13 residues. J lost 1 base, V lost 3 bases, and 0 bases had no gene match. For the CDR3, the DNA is TGCAGTGCTAGGCGGGGGGCCAAAAACATTCAGTACTTC. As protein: CSARRGAKNIQYF.

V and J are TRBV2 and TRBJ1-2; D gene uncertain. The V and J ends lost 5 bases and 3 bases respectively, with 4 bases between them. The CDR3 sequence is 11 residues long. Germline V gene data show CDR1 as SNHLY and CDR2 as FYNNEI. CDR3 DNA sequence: TGTGCCAGCAGTACTTACTATGGCTACACCTTC. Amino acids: CASSTYYGYTF.

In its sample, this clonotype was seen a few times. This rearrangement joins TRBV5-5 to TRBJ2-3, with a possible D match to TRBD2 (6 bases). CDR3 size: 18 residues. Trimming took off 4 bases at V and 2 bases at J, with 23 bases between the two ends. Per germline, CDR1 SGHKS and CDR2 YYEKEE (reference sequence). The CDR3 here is CASSTSSDHPGDTDTQYF. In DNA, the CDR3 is TGTGCCAGCAGCACTTCTAGCGACCACCCCGGGGACACAGATACGCAGTATTTT.